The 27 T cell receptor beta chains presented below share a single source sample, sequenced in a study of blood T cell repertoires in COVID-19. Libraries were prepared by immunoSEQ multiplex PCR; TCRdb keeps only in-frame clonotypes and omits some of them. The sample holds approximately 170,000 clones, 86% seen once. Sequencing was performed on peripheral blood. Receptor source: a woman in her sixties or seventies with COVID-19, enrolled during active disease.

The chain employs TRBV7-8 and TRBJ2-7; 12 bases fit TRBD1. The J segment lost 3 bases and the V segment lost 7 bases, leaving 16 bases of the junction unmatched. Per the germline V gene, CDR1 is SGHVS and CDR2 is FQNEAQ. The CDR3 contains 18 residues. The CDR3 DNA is TGTGCCAGCACGGACCGCGCGGGACAGGGGGCTCGGTTCTACGAGCAGTACTTC. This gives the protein CASTDRAGQGARFYEQYF.

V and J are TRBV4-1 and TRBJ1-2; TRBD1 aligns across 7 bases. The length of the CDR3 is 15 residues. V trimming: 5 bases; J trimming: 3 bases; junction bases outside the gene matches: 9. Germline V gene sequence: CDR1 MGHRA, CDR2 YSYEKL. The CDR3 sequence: CASSKSDRSDYGYTF. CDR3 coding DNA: TGCGCCAGCAGCAAATCGGACAGGTCGGACTATGGCTACACCTTC.

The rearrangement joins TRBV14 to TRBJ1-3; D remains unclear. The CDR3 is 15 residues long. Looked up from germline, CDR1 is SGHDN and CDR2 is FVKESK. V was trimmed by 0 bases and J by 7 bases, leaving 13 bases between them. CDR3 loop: CASSQDLPGGNTIYF. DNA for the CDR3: TGTGCCAGCAGCCAAGATCTCCCAGGCGGGAACACCATATATTTT.

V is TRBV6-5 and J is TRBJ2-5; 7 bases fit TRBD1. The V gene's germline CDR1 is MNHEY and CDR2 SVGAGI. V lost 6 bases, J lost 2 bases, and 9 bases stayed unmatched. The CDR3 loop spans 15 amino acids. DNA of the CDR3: TGTGCCAGCAGAAGGATCCCGGGACAGCAAGAGACCCAGTACTTC. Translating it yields CASRRIPGQQETQYF.

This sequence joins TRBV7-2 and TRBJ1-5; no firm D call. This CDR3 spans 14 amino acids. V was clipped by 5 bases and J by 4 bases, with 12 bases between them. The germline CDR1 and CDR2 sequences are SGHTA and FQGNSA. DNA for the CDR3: TGTGCCAGCAGCCCGACGTTGACAAATCAGCCCCAGCATTTT. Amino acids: CASSPTLTNQPQHF.

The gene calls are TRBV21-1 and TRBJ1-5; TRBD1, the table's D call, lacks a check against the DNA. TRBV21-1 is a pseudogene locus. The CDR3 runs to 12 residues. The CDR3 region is CAYRGSNQPQHF. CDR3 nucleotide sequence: TGTGCTTACAGGGGAAGCAATCAGCCCCAGCATTTT.

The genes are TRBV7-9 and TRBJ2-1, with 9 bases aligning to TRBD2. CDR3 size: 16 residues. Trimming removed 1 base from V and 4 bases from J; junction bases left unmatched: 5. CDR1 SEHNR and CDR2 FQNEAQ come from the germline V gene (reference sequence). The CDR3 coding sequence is TGTGCCAGCAGCTTAGAGGCGGGAGGGCCTTACAATGAGCAGTTCTTC. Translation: CASSLEAGGPYNEQFF.

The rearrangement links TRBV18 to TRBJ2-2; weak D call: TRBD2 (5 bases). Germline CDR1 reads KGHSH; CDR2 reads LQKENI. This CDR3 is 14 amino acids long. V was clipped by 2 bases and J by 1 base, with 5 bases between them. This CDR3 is CASSPAGNTGELFF. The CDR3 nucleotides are TGTGCCAGCTCACCAGCGGGGAACACCGGGGAGCTGTTTTTT.

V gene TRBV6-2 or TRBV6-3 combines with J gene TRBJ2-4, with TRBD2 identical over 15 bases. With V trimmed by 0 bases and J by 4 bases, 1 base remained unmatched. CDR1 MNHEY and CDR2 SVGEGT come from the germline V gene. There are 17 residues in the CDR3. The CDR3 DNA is TGTGCCAGCAGTTACTCGGGACTAGCGGGAGGAAAAAACATTCAGTACTTC. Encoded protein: CASSYSGLAGGKNIQYF.

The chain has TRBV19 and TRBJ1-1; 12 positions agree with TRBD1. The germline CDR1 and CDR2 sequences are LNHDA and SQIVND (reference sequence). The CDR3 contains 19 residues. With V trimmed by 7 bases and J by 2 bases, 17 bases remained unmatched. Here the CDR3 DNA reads TGTGCCAGTACTAATCGGGGACAGGGGGCTGGTCACGGTAACACTGAAGCTTTCTTT. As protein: CASTNRGQGAGHGNTEAFF.

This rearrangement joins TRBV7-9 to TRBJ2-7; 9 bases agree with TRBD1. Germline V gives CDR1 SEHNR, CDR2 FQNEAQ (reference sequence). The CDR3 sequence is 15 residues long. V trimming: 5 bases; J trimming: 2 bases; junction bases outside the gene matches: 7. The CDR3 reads CASSPRDRAAYEQYF. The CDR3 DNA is TGTGCCAGCAGCCCCCGGGACAGGGCGGCCTACGAGCAGTACTTC.

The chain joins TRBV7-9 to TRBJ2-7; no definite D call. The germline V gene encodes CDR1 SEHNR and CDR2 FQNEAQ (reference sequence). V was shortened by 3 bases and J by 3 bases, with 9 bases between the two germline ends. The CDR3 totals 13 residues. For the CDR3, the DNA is TGTGCCAGCAGCTTCTCGTACAGCTACGAGCAGTACTTC. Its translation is CASSFSYSYEQYF.

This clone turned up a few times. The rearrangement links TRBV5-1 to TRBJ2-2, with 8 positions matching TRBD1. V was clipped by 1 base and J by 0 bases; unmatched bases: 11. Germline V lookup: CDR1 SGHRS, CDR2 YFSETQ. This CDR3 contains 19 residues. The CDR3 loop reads CASSLIGGQGVSNTGELFF. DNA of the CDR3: TGCGCCAGCAGCTTGATCGGTGGACAGGGAGTATCGAACACCGGGGAGCTGTTTTTT.

CDR3 sequence reads: CASSQQQGNGYEQYF. For the CDR3, the DNA is TGCGCCAGCAGCCAACAACAGGGGAACGGGTACGAGCAGTACTTC. The rearrangement uses TRBV4-1 and TRBJ2-7; 7 positions match TRBD1. The V gene's germline CDR1 is MGHRA and CDR2 YSYEKL. The CDR3 is 15 residues long. V gave up 2 bases and J gave up 4 bases; unmatched junction bases: 8.

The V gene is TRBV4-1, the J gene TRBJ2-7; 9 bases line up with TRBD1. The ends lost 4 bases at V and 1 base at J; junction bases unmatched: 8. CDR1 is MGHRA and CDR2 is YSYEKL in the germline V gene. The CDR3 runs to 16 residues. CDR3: CASSLKSGTGSYEQYF. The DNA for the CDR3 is TGCGCCAGCAGCCTCAAAAGTGGGACAGGGTCCTACGAGCAGTACTTC.

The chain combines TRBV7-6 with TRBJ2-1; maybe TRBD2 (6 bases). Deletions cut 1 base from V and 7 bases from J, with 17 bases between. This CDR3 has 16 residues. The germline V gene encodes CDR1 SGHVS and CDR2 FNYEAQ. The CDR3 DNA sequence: TGTGCCAGCAGCTTAGGGGGGGACCCACCCCGGAATGAGCAGTTCTTC. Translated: CASSLGGDPPRNEQFF. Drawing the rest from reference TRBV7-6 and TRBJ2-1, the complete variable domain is GAGVSQSPRYKVTKRGQDVALRCDPISGHVSLYWYRQALGQGPEFLTYFNYEAQQDKSGLPNDRFSAERPEGSISTLTIQRTEQRDSAMYRCASSLGGDPPRNEQFFGPGTRLTVL.

CDR3 protein: CASSDGRGTYEQYF. DNA for the CDR3: TGTGCCAGCAGTGACGGCAGGGGGACCTACGAGCAGTACTTC. The chain has TRBV6-1 and TRBJ2-7; the match to TRBD1 covers 7 bases. Germline loops: CDR1 MNHNS, CDR2 SASEGT. V lost 3 bases to trimming and J lost 2 bases; unmatched junction nucleotides: 4. This CDR3 comprises 14 residues.

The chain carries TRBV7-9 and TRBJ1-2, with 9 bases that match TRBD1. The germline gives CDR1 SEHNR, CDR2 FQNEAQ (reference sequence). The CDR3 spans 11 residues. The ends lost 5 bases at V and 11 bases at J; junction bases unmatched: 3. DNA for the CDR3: TGTGCCAGCAGCGCGGGACAGGGTTACACCTTC. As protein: CASSAGQGYTF.

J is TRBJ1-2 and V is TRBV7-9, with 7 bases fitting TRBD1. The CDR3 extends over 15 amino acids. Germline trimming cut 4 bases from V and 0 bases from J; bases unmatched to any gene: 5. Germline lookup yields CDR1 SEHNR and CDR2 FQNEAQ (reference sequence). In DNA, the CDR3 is TGTGCCAGCAGCTCCAGGGGGGAACCTAACTATGGCTACACCTTC. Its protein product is CASSSRGEPNYGYTF.

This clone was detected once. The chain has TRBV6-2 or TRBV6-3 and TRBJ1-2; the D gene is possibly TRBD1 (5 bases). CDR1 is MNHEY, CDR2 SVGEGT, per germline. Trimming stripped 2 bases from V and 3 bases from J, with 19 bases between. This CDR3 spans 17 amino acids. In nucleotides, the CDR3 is TGTGCCAGCAGTTACCCACTGACAGAGGCGTTCTACTATGGCTACACCTTC. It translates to CASSYPLTEAFYYGYTF.

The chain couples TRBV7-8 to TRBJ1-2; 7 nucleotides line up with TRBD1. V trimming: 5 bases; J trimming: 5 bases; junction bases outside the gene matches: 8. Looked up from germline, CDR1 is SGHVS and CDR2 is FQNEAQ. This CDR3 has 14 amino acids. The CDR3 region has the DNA TGTGCCAGCAGCACCCGGGACAGACTATATGGCTACACCTTC. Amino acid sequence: CASSTRDRLYGYTF. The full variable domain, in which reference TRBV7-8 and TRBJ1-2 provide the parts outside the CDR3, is GAGVSQSPRYKVAKRGQDVALRCDPISGHVSLFWYQQALGQGPEFLTYFQNEAQLDKSGLPSDRFFAERPEGSVSTLKIQRTQQEDSAVYLCASSTRDRLYGYTFGSGTRLTVV.

CDR3 residues: CASGLLMSRLGSETQYF. In nucleotides, the CDR3 is TGTGCTAGTGGTCTTCTAATGAGCCGCCTGGGGAGTGAGACCCAGTACTTC. The rearrangement uses TRBV12-5 and TRBJ2-5; D is possibly TRBD2 (5 bases). The CDR3 length is 17 residues. CDR1 is LGHNT and CDR2 is FRNRAP in the germline V gene. V shed 5 bases and J shed 5 bases, with 24 bases lying between them. The whole variable domain, remainder taken from reference TRBV12-5 and TRBJ2-5, is DARVTQTPRHKVTEMGQEVTMRCQPILGHNTVFWYRQTMMQGLELLAYFRNRAPLDDSGMPKDRFSAEMPDATLATLKIQPSEPRDSAVYFCASGLLMSRLGSETQYFGPGTRLLVL.

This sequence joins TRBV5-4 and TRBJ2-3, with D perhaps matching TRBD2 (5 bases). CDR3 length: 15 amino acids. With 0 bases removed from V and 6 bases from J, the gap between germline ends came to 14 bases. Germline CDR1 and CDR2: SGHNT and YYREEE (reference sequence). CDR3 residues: CASSLAVGVTDTQYF. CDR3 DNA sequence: TGTGCCAGCAGCTTGGCGGTGGGAGTAACTGATACGCAGTATTTT.

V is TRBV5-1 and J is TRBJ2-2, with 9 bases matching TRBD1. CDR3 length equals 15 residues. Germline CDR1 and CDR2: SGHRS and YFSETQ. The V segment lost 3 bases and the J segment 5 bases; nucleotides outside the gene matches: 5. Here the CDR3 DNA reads TGCGCCAGCAGCTCCGGGACAGGGATAACCGGGGAGCTGTTTTTT. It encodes CASSSGTGITGELFF. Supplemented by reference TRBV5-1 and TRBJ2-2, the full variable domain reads KAGVTQTPRYLIKTRGQQVTLSCSPISGHRSVSWYQQTPGQGLQFLFEYFSETQRNKGNFPGRFSGRQFSNSRSEMNVSTLELGDSALYLCASSSGTGITGELFFGEGSRLTVL.

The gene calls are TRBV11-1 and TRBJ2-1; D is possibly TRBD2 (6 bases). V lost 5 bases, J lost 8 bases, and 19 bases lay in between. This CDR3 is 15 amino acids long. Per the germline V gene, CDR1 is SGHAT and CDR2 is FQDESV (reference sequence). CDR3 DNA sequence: TGTGCCAGCAGCCACGGGACTTTCCCCGTCCATGAGCAGTTCTTC. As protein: CASSHGTFPVHEQFF.

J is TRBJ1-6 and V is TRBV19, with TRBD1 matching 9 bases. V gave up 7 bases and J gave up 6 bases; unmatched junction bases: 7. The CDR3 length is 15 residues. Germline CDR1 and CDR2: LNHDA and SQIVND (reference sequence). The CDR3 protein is CASTQDRGSNSPLHF. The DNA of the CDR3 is TGTGCCAGTACCCAGGACAGGGGCTCTAATTCACCCCTCCACTTT.

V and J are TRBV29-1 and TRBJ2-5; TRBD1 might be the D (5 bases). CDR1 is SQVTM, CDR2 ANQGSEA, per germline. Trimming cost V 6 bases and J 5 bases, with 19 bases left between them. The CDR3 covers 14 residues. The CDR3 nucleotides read TGCAGCGTCCTAAGGGGAAGCAGCCGGGAGACCCAGTACTTC. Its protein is CSVLRGSSRETQYF.